The sequence of this T cell receptor beta chain was determined in a study of cytomegalovirus exposure and HLA in healthy donors (TCRdb year 2017). Regarding the complete study: According to an earlier analysis of several hundred of the donors, about 180 million T cells yielded roughly 100 million unique TCR beta sequences and less than 300 Gb of sequence data. High-throughput TCR immunosequencing, statistical association of individual TCRs with disease status, and machine learning were combined to predict cytomegalovirus infection status. An earlier analysis of 587 of the donors applied high-throughput TCR beta sequencing to assess whether each TCR beta V gene segment acted as functional or pseudogenic. Alongside the repertoire data, information on donor age, sex, ethnicity and CMV serostatus was compiled. The study profiled the T cell repertoires of 666 subjects by immunosequencing and related them to cytomegalovirus serostatus. The study aimed to test whether signatures of past pathogen exposure could be identified by cataloging public T cell receptors. Typing coverage differed by locus: A, B, C, DRB1 and DQB1 were typed in roughly 620-630 donors, DQA1 in about 560, DPA1 in 600 to 610, and DPB1 in 400 to 490. Because of strong linkage in the cohort, five DR-DQ haplotypes were treated as single units for association and clustering. Of the 300 to 450 genotyped donors, approximately 81% were placed in the genetic ancestry cluster associated with self-reported Caucasian donors. A later analysis re-examined previously published TCR beta repertoires from about 670 donors and added high-resolution HLA genotyping to investigate patterns of TCR occurrence. Across about 370 genotyped donors of the cohort, an average of about 240,000 unique TCR beta nucleotide sequences per donor were sequenced, and about a sixth of those sequences were non-productive. Rather than drawing on any new phenotypic data, the later analysis identified candidate immune exposures from TCR beta sequences and the way those sequences occurred across donors. HLA typing covered class I and class II loci at four-digit resolution. An early release covering around 630 HLA-typed donors comprised approximately 290 gigabases of sequencing data and around 86 million unique TCR sequences. Every discovery cohort repertoire had been produced on one sequencing platform. In a later genetic analysis, genome-wide SNP genotypes for about three fifths of the 666 donors were used, and that subset was treated as a discovery cohort. Besides the first cohort of roughly 660 subjects, a separate validation cohort made up of roughly 120 different subjects was used. Paper-wide results and their limitations: Most CMV-associated TCR beta chains appeared to be HLA-restricted in a later analysis, and the HLA associations seemed to be driven largely by CMV exposure. In a later genetic analysis, fewer N-insertions in productive TCRs were reported among donors in an Asian-associated ancestry cluster than the approximately 710-donor mean. Broadly in line with IMGT annotations, most TCR beta V segments showed up in productive rearrangements about 87% or about 30% of the time in an earlier analysis of 587 of the donors. In a later genetic analysis, a missense DCLRE1C variant was associated with V-gene and J-gene trimming of TCR beta chains, and the association was replicated in an independent cohort. A group of highly shared sequence variants was considered likely to be a technical artifact of the sequencing pipeline. In a later analysis, some 18,000 TCR beta sequences were associated with specific HLA alleles at a false discovery rate of 0.05. Across donors, most TCR sequences were observed very rarely, whereas some public TCRs were present in many individuals. According to a later analysis, parvovirus B19, influenza, CMV and Epstein-Barr virus appeared linked to several top co-occurrence clusters. According to the authors, the approach could potentially be generalized to other disease states and immunological phenotypes. The 87-base-pair reads could not distinguish some IMGT-functional V segments, including TRBV6-2 and TRBV6-3, so those segments were excluded. A further reported finding was that TCR beta sequences accurately predicted the HLA-A and HLA-B alleles for most subjects in the first cohort. The study listed approximately 150 TCR beta chains as associated with cytomegalovirus. Presence/absence analyses assumed roughly uniform sequencing depth across donors, an assumption that may not hold. The classifier was reported to diagnose cytomegalovirus status with high specificity and sensitivity in both the original and validation cohorts. In this cohort, only TCR beta chains were sequenced, and detectable features were limited by the absence of alpha or paired-chain data. Because counts were too low, seventeen rarely observed V segments, including chromosome 9 orphons, were excluded from the earlier analysis of several hundred of the donors. Strong co-occurrence of HLA alleles, especially DR and DQ, made assigning TCR associations to individual alleles difficult. In vitro tests confirmed that three of the cytomegalovirus-associated TCR beta chains recognize cytomegalovirus antigens. Because HLA typing was missing for some donors at each locus, association tests included only the typed subset. For the cohort, immune exposure information was limited to CMV serostatus. Linkage disequilibrium might explain the correlated functional status among segregating V segments, but an unknown experimental factor could not be ruled out. Compared with equally common non-associated chains, HLA-associated TCR beta chains in a later analysis were more clonally expanded and had lower generation probabilities. In a later analysis, the rate of TCR association differed among HLA loci, with DRB1 alleles having the most associated TCRs and HLA-C alleles having the fewest.

The library was generated by the immunoSEQ multiplex PCR assay. A mixture of 60 forward primers for TCR Vbeta segments and 13 reverse primers for TCR Jbeta segments was used in the multiplex PCR. The CDR3 region of rearranged TCR beta genes was amplified from genomic DNA with a multiplex PCR assay. Amplified TCR beta libraries were sequenced as 87-base-pair reads on the Illumina HiSeq System. The authors' analysis ran thus. A later analysis counted some 80 million unique TCR beta chains across the 600 to 850 repertoires, and some 11 million of these chains were shared by at least two donors. Raw reads were error-corrected and collapsed into unique sequences with a nearest-neighbor algorithm that merged closely related sequences to remove PCR and sequencing errors. Alignment of CDR3 sequences to IMGT reference sequences was used to assign V, D and J gene segments. For a sequence to be retained, a match of at least six nucleotides was required to both a V gene segment and a J gene segment. A rearrangement was called productive if the CDR3 had no stop codons and remained in frame with V and J, and every other rearrangement was called non-productive. Following IMGT convention, CDR3 was defined as the stretch from the second conserved V-encoded cysteine to the conserved J-encoded phenylalanine. Sequences without an unambiguous match to a single V gene segment were excluded from the earlier analysis of 450 to 750 of the donors. An earlier analysis of 587 of the donors classified V segments as functional when productive rearrangements were above 56.7% and as segregating when the standard deviation between donors was above 5%. A statistical classification framework was developed to diagnose cytomegalovirus status using the catalog of TCR beta chain sequences. A later analysis assigned V and J genes by comparing TCR nucleotide sequences with IMGT/GENE-DB human TR gene sequences. The TCRdist pipeline was used in a later analysis to assign CDR3 sequences and most-parsimonious VDJ recombination scenarios. In a later analysis, each TCR beta chain was defined by its CDR3 amino acid sequence together with its V-gene family, and reads without a unique V-gene family were excluded. A later analysis removed 450 to 600 highly shared, low-generation-probability nucleotide sequences to deal with suspected cross-contamination and a sequencing artifact. In a later analysis, a clonal expansion index was calculated for each public chain from normalized within-repertoire ranks of inferred template counts. In a later analysis, generation probabilities were computed with a VDJ recombination model fitted to out-of-frame rearrangements, and the resulting probabilities were checked against IGoR. Hypergeometric tests were used in a later analysis to score TCR-TCR, TCR-HLA and TCR-CMV co-occurrence, with a repertoire-size bias correction applied to the TCR pairs. False discovery rates were estimated in a later analysis by permuting HLA or CMV assignments 20 times. In a later analysis, co-occurring TCRs were grouped using DBSCAN, with TCRdist sequence similarity added in when clustering inside HLA-allele-positive subsets. Co-occurrence clustering excluded repertoires with fewer than 30,000 or more than 120,000 public chains, plus five with anomalous nucleotide sharing. The immuneACCESS repertoire file appears here via TCRdb, limited to in-frame rearrangements. These files lack a portion of the clones; in checked studies, under half of the deficit traces to unresolved V genes, and the cause of the others is not known. Clonal size and the V and J genes are those of that table, whereas D and trimming came from the DNA. Across this sample there are tens of thousands of clones, with around 68% seen only once. Together, the top ten hold roughly 9.7% of the sample.

The V end gives up 7 bases and the J end 4 bases, leaving 3 bases in the junction not matched to a gene. CDR1 is given as LGHNT and CDR2 as FRNRAP, both from the germline V gene. The CDR3 runs 12 amino acids, cysteine and phenylalanine included. Just the 36-base CDR3 DNA is kept, in frame starting at base 1. The cohort consisted of 600 or so healthy bone marrow donors. All cohort members were sampled while nominally healthy, although unrecorded immune exposures were likely present. The donor was CMV seronegative and belonged to the group of more than 300 seronegative cohort members. A peripheral blood sample was collected from each donor, and TCR beta sequencing was performed on peripheral blood mononuclear cells. The Qiagen DNeasy Blood Extraction Kit was used to extract genomic DNA from the blood cell samples. On this clone itself: Its target antigen remains unknown. No base quality information exists; no much larger clone differs at one position.

Rearrangement joined TRBV12-5 to TRBJ2-7; 8 central bases correspond to TRBD2. The sample taken for sequencing was PBMCs. The receptor comes from a woman in her 30s in good health and CMV-seronegative. CDR3 protein: CASARGGYEQYF. The sequenced DNA: TGTGCTAGTGCCCGGGGGGGGTACGAGCAGTACTTC.